Below, 30 T cell receptor beta chains from the same sample are listed, as sequenced in a study of radiotherapy plus CTLA-4 blockade in lung cancer. Clones were sequenced by immunoSEQ multiplex PCR, and TCRdb holds only the in-frame ones, with some missing. The sample has 12,000 to 15,000 clones, approximately 76% seen once. The specimen was peripheral blood, collected from a patient treated with radiotherapy plus ipilimumab. The source is a human donor with non-small cell lung cancer whose response to radiotherapy plus ipilimumab could not be evaluated.

This clone appeared once. The chain carries TRBV6-4 and TRBJ1-2; 7 bases line up with TRBD1. The trim removed 6 bases at V and 6 bases at J, leaving 7 bases unmatched. Germline V lookup: CDR1 MRHNA, CDR2 SNTAGT. The CDR3 is 13 residues long. The CDR3 loop is CASSGGGGDGYTF. CDR3 in DNA: TGTGCCAGCAGCGGAGGAGGGGGCGATGGCTACACCTTC.

The chain employs TRBV7-9 and TRBJ2-3; TRBD2 matches 10 bases. V lost 3 bases to trimming and J lost 4 bases; unmatched junction nucleotides: 10. The CDR3 runs to 17 residues. Germline assignment: CDR1 SEHNR and CDR2 FQNEAQ (reference sequence). CDR3 nucleotides: TGTGCCAGCAGCTTGGTGGTAGCGGGGGGAGGGGCAGATACGCAGTATTTT. It specifies CASSLVVAGGGADTQYF.

This sequence joins TRBV1 and TRBJ2-5; the table's D call of TRBD1 was not tested on the DNA. The end of the DNA is better explained by TRBJ2-7, so the J call may be wrong. TRBV1 is listed as a pseudogene. The CDR3 runs 11 residues. The CDR3 reads CTSSQGVEQYF. The CDR3 region has the DNA TGCACCAGCAGCCAGGGCGTCGAGCAGTACTTC.

The chain employs TRBV28 and TRBJ1-1, with a tentative D call TRBD1 (6 bases). This CDR3 comprises 14 residues. Germline assignment: CDR1 MDHEN and CDR2 SYDVKM. The germline V and J ends were trimmed by 5 bases and 4 bases, with 14 bases remaining between them. The chain's CDR3 is CASSTQGLVTEAFF. In DNA form, the CDR3 reads TGTGCCAGCAGTACACAGGGTTTGGTCACTGAAGCTTTCTTT.

The J gene is TRBJ1-1, the V gene TRBV7-9; D may be TRBD1 (6 bases). The CDR3 has 13 amino acids. The V gene lost 4 bases and the J gene lost 6 bases, with 12 bases spanning the gap. CDR1 is SEHNR and CDR2 is FQNEAQ in the germline V gene (reference sequence). This CDR3 reads CASSSRTVAEAFF. The CDR3 bases are TGTGCCAGCAGCTCACGGACAGTAGCTGAAGCTTTCTTT.

This clone was picked up one time. The rearrangement links TRBV13 to TRBJ2-3, with 11 nucleotides matching TRBD2. The trim removed 7 bases at V and 3 bases at J, leaving 9 bases unmatched. This CDR3 comprises 16 residues. Per germline, CDR1 PRHDT and CDR2 FYEKMQ (reference sequence). For the CDR3, the DNA is TGTGCCAGCACTGAAAAACTAGCGGGGGTTACAGATACGCAGTATTTT. Translating it yields CASTEKLAGVTDTQYF.

This clone was seen a single time. The CDR3 DNA reads as TGTGCCAGCAGTTTATTACCGGGACAGGGAGATGAAAAACTGTTTTTT. As protein: CASSLLPGQGDEKLFF. The rearrangement links TRBV27 to TRBJ1-4; 9 positions match TRBD1. V gave up 1 base and J gave up 6 bases; unmatched junction bases: 6. The CDR3 is 16 amino acids. The germline gives CDR1 MNHEY, CDR2 SMNVEV (reference sequence).

The chain is built from TRBV7-8 and TRBJ1-1; D call uncertain. CDR3 length equals 14 residues. Trimming removed 2 bases at V and 6 bases at J, with 13 bases between. The germline V gene encodes CDR1 SGHVS and CDR2 FQNEAQ. CDR3 loop: CASSLTRTLPEAFF. The CDR3 DNA is TGTGCCAGCAGCTTAACTCGCACCCTACCTGAAGCTTTCTTT.

The rearrangement uses TRBV25-1 and TRBJ2-2; TRBD1 matches 9 bases. The CDR3 has 16 residues. CDR1 and CDR2 from the germline V gene are MGHDK and SYGVNS. After removal of 6 bases from V and 0 bases from J, the junction contained 5 bases not matched to a gene. In DNA, the CDR3 is TGTGCCAGCAGCACGGGACAGGGAGCGAACACCGGGGAGCTGTTTTTT. This encodes CASSTGQGANTGELFF.

This rearrangement joins TRBV6-5 to TRBJ1-5, with TRBD1 matching 12 bases. CDR1 is MNHEY and CDR2 is SVGAGI in the germline V gene. The CDR3 has 15 residues. Trimming cost V 5 bases and J 5 bases; bases outside gene matches: 4. Written as DNA, the CDR3 is TGTGCCAGCAGTCGGGACAGGGGGCGCGATCAGCCCCAGCATTTT. Amino acid sequence: CASSRDRGRDQPQHF.

This sequence joins TRBV10-1 and TRBJ1-1; tentatively, D is TRBD1 (6 bases). CDR3 length: 13 residues. From germline, CDR1 is WNHNN and CDR2 SYGVQD (reference sequence). Trimming removed 4 bases at V and 9 bases at J, with 15 bases between. The DNA of the CDR3 is TGCGCCAGCAGTGGAAACGCAGGGGCGAAAGCTTTCTTT. It translates to CASSGNAGAKAFF.

This chain links TRBV6-1 with TRBJ1-1; maybe TRBD1 (5 bases). The V end lost 5 bases, the J end lost 2 bases, and 12 bases lay between the germline ends. Germline CDR1 and CDR2: MNHNS and SASEGT. This CDR3 spans 14 amino acids. The CDR3 nucleotides read TGTGCCAGCAGTCTTCGACAGATAAACACTGAAGCTTTCTTT. Its translation is CASSLRQINTEAFF.

The V gene is TRBV6-5, the J gene TRBJ2-5, with 7 positions matching TRBD2. Germline assignment: CDR1 MNHEY and CDR2 SVGAGI. This CDR3 has 15 amino acids. V was clipped by 0 bases and J by 2 bases; unmatched bases: 3. The CDR3 nucleotides read TGTGCCAGCAGTTACTCGGGGACTAATCAAGAGACCCAGTACTTC. Protein product: CASSYSGTNQETQYF.

This chain joins TRBV7-9 and TRBJ1-4; 7 nucleotides match TRBD1. Germline V gene data show CDR1 as SEHNR and CDR2 as FQNEAQ (reference sequence). Trimming removed 7 bases from V and 0 bases from J; junction bases left unmatched: 8. The length of the CDR3 is 16 residues. The chain's CDR3 is CASTLGQPSTNEKLFF. The CDR3 DNA reads TGTGCCAGCACCTTGGGACAGCCCTCAACTAATGAAAAACTGTTTTTT. The complete variable domain, with remaining parts taken from reference TRBV7-9 and TRBJ1-4, reads DTGVSQNPRHKITKRGQNVTFRCDPISEHNRLYWYRQTLGQGPEFLTYFQNEAQLEKSRLLSDRFSAERPKGSFSTLEIQRTEQGDSAMYLCASTLGQPSTNEKLFFGSGTQLSVL.

The chain links TRBV5-8 to TRBJ1-5, with a tentative D call TRBD1 (5 bases). The germline V gene has CDR1 SGHTS and CDR2 YDEGEE. The CDR3 consists of 15 residues. V was shortened by 3 bases and J by 4 bases, with 14 bases between the two germline ends. The DNA of the CDR3 is TGTGCCAGCAGCTCCCGGGGGGAGAGGAATCAGCCCCAGCATTTT. Its translation is CASSSRGERNQPQHF.

The J gene is TRBJ2-2, the V gene TRBV6-6; the match to TRBD2 covers 7 bases. The CDR3 spans 15 residues. Trimming removed 6 bases from V and 1 base from J; junction bases left unmatched: 5. Germline V CDR1 and CDR2: MNHNY, SVGAGI (reference sequence). CDR3 in amino acids: CASSPPSGNTGELFF. CDR3 in DNA: TGTGCCAGCAGCCCCCCTAGCGGGAACACCGGGGAGCTGTTTTTT.

The CDR3 is CASSFGRGWEETQYF. The CDR3 DNA follows: TGTGCCAGCAGTTTCGGGCGGGGGTGGGAAGAGACCCAGTACTTC. This chain links TRBV28 with TRBJ2-5; 7 nucleotides match TRBD2. The CDR3 consists of 15 residues. Trimming took 3 bases from V and 3 from J; bases not matched to a gene: 7. Germline V lookup: CDR1 MDHEN, CDR2 SYDVKM.

This sequence joins TRBV9 and TRBJ1-4; 9 nucleotides match TRBD1. This CDR3 contains 15 residues. Germline V gene data show CDR1 as SGDLS and CDR2 as YYNGEE. The J segment lost 5 bases and the V segment lost 0 bases, leaving 2 bases of the junction unmatched. CDR3 bases: TGTGCCAGCAGCGTAGGGGGGACAGGGAATGAAAAACTGTTTTTT. Its protein product is CASSVGGTGNEKLFF.

The rearrangement uses TRBV6-1 and TRBJ1-1; D remains ambiguous. The V gene lost 5 bases and the J gene lost 3 bases, with 13 bases spanning the gap. The CDR3 contains 14 residues. Per the germline V gene, CDR1 is MNHNS and CDR2 is SASEGT. The CDR3 DNA reads as TGTGCCAGCAGTCGCCGGGTAGGCGACACTGAAGCTTTCTTT. It encodes CASSRRVGDTEAFF.

The gene calls are TRBV5-1 and TRBJ2-5, with TRBD1 matching over 8 bases. The J call may be mistaken, given a closer DNA end match to TRBJ2-7. The CDR3 consists of 14 residues. CDR1 and CDR2 from the germline V gene are SGHRS and YFSETQ. CDR3 protein: CASSYGTGLYEQYF. CDR3 sequence (DNA): TGCGCCAGCAGCTACGGGACAGGCCTCTACGAGCAGTACTTC.

This chain links TRBV28 with TRBJ1-5; D remains ambiguous. The V and J ends lost 6 bases and 5 bases respectively, with 11 bases between them. Germline CDR1 is MDHEN and CDR2 is SYDVKM. This CDR3 has 13 amino acids. The CDR3 region is CASSQIRYQPQHF. The CDR3 nucleotides read TGTGCCAGCAGCCAGATCAGGTATCAGCCCCAGCATTTT.

J is TRBJ2-1 and V is TRBV6-5, with D unresolved. Germline CDR1 and CDR2: MNHEY and SVGAGI. V gave up 4 bases and J gave up 0 bases, with 13 bases separating them. The CDR3 is 16 amino acids. The CDR3 loop is CASSFTTESSYNEQFF. CDR3 coding DNA: TGTGCCAGCAGTTTTACGACTGAGAGCTCCTACAATGAGCAGTTCTTC.

A single count supports this clone. The chain combines TRBV4-3 with TRBJ2-5; 7 positions match TRBD1. The germline V gene has CDR1 LGHNA and CDR2 YSLEER. V trimming: 2 bases; J trimming: 5 bases; junction bases outside the gene matches: 8. The CDR3 loop spans 15 amino acids. The CDR3 DNA reads TGCGCCAGCAGCCAACCTGGGACAGCTGAGGAGACCCAGTACTTC. Translation: CASSQPGTAEETQYF.

V usage is TRBV27 and J usage is TRBJ1-2, with 10 bases matching TRBD1. The CDR3 length is 17 residues. V trimming: 5 bases; J trimming: 7 bases; junction bases outside the gene matches: 16. Per germline, CDR1 MNHEY and CDR2 SMNVEV (reference sequence). The CDR3 bases are TGTGCCAGCAGTCCCGCTAATCCGACAGGGGGCCGCGGTGGCTACACCTTC. Translated: CASSPANPTGGRGGYTF.

The chain links TRBV7-6 to TRBJ2-7; 9 bases match TRBD1. CDR1 is SGHVS, CDR2 FNYEAQ, per germline. V lost 4 bases and J lost 3; bases outside the gene matches: 1. The CDR3 consists of 13 residues. The CDR3 sequence is CASSWGQGYEQYF. As DNA, the CDR3 is TGTGCCAGCAGCTGGGGACAGGGCTACGAGCAGTACTTC.

The J gene is TRBJ2-6, the V gene TRBV2; D uncertain. The CDR3 consists of 15 residues. Per the germline V gene, CDR1 is SNHLY and CDR2 is FYNNEI. V was trimmed by 3 bases and J by 0 bases, leaving 6 bases between them. DNA of the CDR3: TGTGCCAGCAGTGACGCAGGCTCTGGGGCCAACGTCCTGACTTTC. This codes for CASSDAGSGANVLTF.

The CDR3 DNA follows: TGTGCCAGTAGACAGGGCATGAACACTGAAGCTTTCTTT. Protein: CASRQGMNTEAFF. This chain links TRBV19 with TRBJ1-1; tentatively, D is TRBD1 (6 bases). The germline CDR1 and CDR2 sequences are LNHDA and SQIVND (reference sequence). This CDR3 is 13 amino acids long. V was cut by 6 bases and J by 0 bases, with 8 bases left in between.

The chain links TRBV7-8 to TRBJ1-4; TRBD1 might be the D (5 bases). Germline V gene sequence: CDR1 SGHVS, CDR2 FQNEAQ. There are 14 residues in the CDR3. The V gene lost 6 bases and the J gene lost 8 bases, with 16 bases spanning the gap. Written as DNA, the CDR3 is TGTGCCAGCAGTAAGGGGCCCTACGAGGAAAAACTGTTTTTT. It yields the protein CASSKGPYEEKLFF. Based on the CDR3 plus reference TRBV7-8 and TRBJ1-4, the full variable domain is GAGVSQSPRYKVAKRGQDVALRCDPISGHVSLFWYQQALGQGPEFLTYFQNEAQLDKSGLPSDRFFAERPEGSVSTLKIQRTQQEDSAVYLCASSKGPYEEKLFFGSGTQLSVL.

This chain uses TRBV9 with TRBJ2-3; TRBD2 agrees at 8 bases. After removal of 2 bases from V and 6 bases from J, the junction contained 11 bases not matched to a gene. The CDR3 covers 16 residues. The V gene's germline CDR1 is SGDLS and CDR2 YYNGEE. CDR3 DNA: TGTGCCAGCAGCGTCAGAGCTAGCGGGTCCCCGGATACGCAGTATTTT. Translated, it gives CASSVRASGSPDTQYF.

This clone was observed a single time. The chain carries TRBV7-2 and TRBJ2-3; 7 nucleotides line up with TRBD1. The CDR3 spans 16 residues. V lost 3 bases, J lost 2 bases, and 8 bases stayed unmatched. Per the germline V gene, CDR1 is SGHTA and CDR2 is FQGNSA. The CDR3 DNA follows: TGTGCCAGCAGCTTTCAACCGGGACAGCCCACAGATACGCAGTATTTT. It specifies CASSFQPGQPTDTQYF. Supplemented by reference TRBV7-2 and TRBJ2-3, the full variable domain reads GAGVSQSPSNKVTEKGKDVELRCDPISGHTALYWYRQSLGQGLEFLIYFQGNSAPDKSGLPSDRFSAERTGGSVSTLTIQRTQQEDSAVYLCASSFQPGQPTDTQYFGPGTRLTVL.